These T cell receptor beta chains were read from a single sample in a study of identical twins. TCRdb itself ran the 5' RACE reads through MiXCR, one entry per CDR3 protein. Counted here are 500,000 to 550,000 distinct CDR3 sequences, approximately 22% occurring once; the ten biggest clones make up about 0.91%. This sample was shared with a second study, whose subject was T cells expressing NK-cell markers.

Sequenced input: CD4+ T cells sorted from blood. The receptors were gathered from a woman aged 18 to 35 in good health. CDR3s include the opening cysteine and the closing phenylalanine or tryptophan. The D gene is left open where the match is weak. A clone size is listed for some rows: how often the clone was seen (once, few, many), or a class if it is expanded.

j_call,v_call,d_call,clone_size,cdr3_aa,cdr3_nt
TRBJ1-2,TRBV12-3/TRBV12-4,TRBD1,few,CASSLNRGGYGYTF,TGTGCCAGCAGTCTCAACAGGGGTGGCTATGGCTACACCTTC
TRBJ2-3,TRBV7-9,TRBD1,many,CASSRLDRGTDTQYF,TGTGCCAGCAGCCGCCTCGACAGGGGAACAGATACGCAGTATTTT
TRBJ2-1,TRBV7-2,TRBD2,few,CASSLVSRTSGYNEQFF,TGTGCCAGCAGCTTAGTTAGTAGGACTAGCGGATACAATGAGCAGTTCTTC
TRBJ1-1,TRBV9,.,.,CASSPRPYMNTEAFF,TGTGCCAGCAGCCCTCGGCCCTACATGAACACTGAAGCTTTCTTT
TRBJ2-5,TRBV20-1,TRBD2,.,CSAGGSGRGETQYF,TGCAGTGCCGGCGGGAGCGGGAGAGGGGAGACCCAGTACTTC
TRBJ2-1,TRBV7-2,.,.,CASSLGLYKQFF,TGTGCCAGCAGCTTAGGGCTATATAAGCAGTTCTTC
TRBJ1-6,TRBV20-1,TRBD1,.,CSARLWDSGNSPLHF,TGCAGTGCTAGACTTTGGGACAGCGGTAATTCACCCCTCCACTTT
TRBJ2-5,TRBV10-3,.,.,CATGPGPQETQYF,TGTGCCACCGGACCGGGACCTCAAGAGACCCAGTACTTC
TRBJ2-3,TRBV11-2,.,.,CASSPMWAGRSTDTQYF,TGTGCCAGCAGCCCTATGTGGGCAGGCCGTAGCACAGATACGCAGTATTTT
TRBJ2-1,TRBV20-1,TRBD2,few,CSARIVKGLAIYNEQFF,TGCAGTGCTAGAATCGTCAAAGGACTAGCGATCTACAATGAGCAGTTCTTC
TRBJ2-7,TRBV7-2,.,few,CATSSSTGSYEQYF,TGTGCCACCTCTTCTAGTACCGGTTCCTACGAGCAGTACTTC
TRBJ2-3,TRBV20-1,TRBD2,few,CSAAGGRADTQYF,TGCAGTGCCGCGGGGGGTAGGGCAGATACGCAGTATTTT
TRBJ2-1,TRBV6-5,.,.,CASSYRGASGNEQFF,TGTGCCAGCAGTTACAGAGGGGCAAGTGGAAATGAGCAGTTCTTC
TRBJ2-6,TRBV7-2,.,.,CASSFEGDGANVLTF,TGTGCCAGCAGCTTTGAAGGAGACGGGGCCAACGTCCTGACTTTC
TRBJ2-5,TRBV29-1,TRBD2,few,CSVEGGLAGETQYF,TGCAGCGTTGAAGGGGGACTAGCGGGAGAGACCCAGTACTTC
TRBJ2-5,TRBV3-1,TRBD2,many,CASSQWTSVETQYF,TGTGCCAGCAGCCAATGGACTAGCGTGGAGACCCAGTACTTC
TRBJ2-5,TRBV20-1,TRBD2,.,CSARDSGLAGTQETQYF,TGCAGTGCTAGGGACTCGGGACTAGCGGGGACCCAAGAGACCCAGTACTTC
TRBJ1-2,TRBV28,.,many,CASSSLIGTYGYTF,TGTGCCAGCAGTTCCCTCATAGGGACCTATGGCTACACCTTC
TRBJ1-1,TRBV12-3/TRBV12-4,.,.,CASSNYEVVYSEAFF,TGTGCCAGCAGTAACTACGAGGTGGTTTACAGCGAAGCTTTCTTT
TRBJ1-2,TRBV5-6,.,.,CAGGTGSRSGYTF,TGTGCCGGAGGAACAGGGTCGAGGAGCGGCTACACCTTC
TRBJ1-6,TRBV12-3/TRBV12-4,.,few,CASSLMAEYSPLHF,TGTGCCAGCAGTTTAATGGCAGAATACTCACCCCTCCACTTT
TRBJ1-1,TRBV10-3,.,.,CAISRISGSTEAFF,TGTGCCATCAGTCGTATCTCCGGGAGCACTGAAGCTTTCTTT
TRBJ2-7,TRBV14,.,.,CASSLGHRGGYEQYF,TGTGCCAGCAGCCTGGGCCACAGGGGGGGCTACGAGCAGTACTTC
TRBJ2-4,TRBV6-1,.,.,CASRREAAGIPLNIQYF,TGTGCCAGCAGAAGAGAAGCAGCCGGAATCCCTTTAAACATTCAGTACTTC
TRBJ2-2,TRBV5-1,.,few,CASSLGGTSNTGELFF,TGCGCCAGCAGCTTGGGAGGGACCTCGAACACCGGGGAGCTGTTTTTT
TRBJ2-3,TRBV19,TRBD2,few,CASSVSGDTQYF,TGTGCCAGTAGTGTTAGCGGGGATACGCAGTATTTT
TRBJ2-5,TRBV11-3,.,.,CASSPGGFQETQYF,TGTGCCAGCAGCCCGGGGGGCTTCCAAGAGACCCAGTACTTC
TRBJ2-3,TRBV20-1,TRBD2,.,CSAGKPAGRSDTQYF,TGCAGTGCTGGGAAGCCAGCGGGGAGATCAGATACGCAGTATTTT
TRBJ2-5,TRBV12-3/TRBV12-4,TRBD2,.,CANRDRGLAEETQYF,TGTGCCAACAGGGACCGAGGACTAGCAGAAGAGACCCAGTACTTC
TRBJ2-1,TRBV18,.,few,CASSPSQGYEQFF,TGTGCCAGCTCACCAAGCCAGGGCTATGAGCAGTTCTTC
TRBJ1-2,TRBV12-3/TRBV12-4,.,.,CASRLTGGYTF,TGTGCCAGCAGGCTGACGGGCGGCTACACCTTC
TRBJ2-3,TRBV5-6,.,few,CASSFWGTPDTQYF,TGTGCCAGCAGCTTTTGGGGGACGCCAGATACGCAGTATTTT
TRBJ2-7,TRBV20-1,.,few,CSARPIPGAYEQYF,TGCAGTGCTAGACCCATCCCGGGGGCCTACGAGCAGTACTTC
TRBJ2-1,TRBV27,TRBD2,.,CASSLRGTSGNEQFF,TGTGCCAGCAGTTTACGGGGGACTAGCGGCAATGAGCAGTTCTTC
TRBJ2-5,TRBV7-6,.,.,CASSLGQTQYF,TGTGCCAGCAGCTTAGGTCAGACCCAGTACTTC
TRBJ1-5,TRBV7-2,TRBD1,few,CASSSTGGLNQPQHF,TGTGCCAGCAGCTCCACAGGGGGCCTCAATCAGCCCCAGCATTTT
TRBJ2-5,TRBV5-6,TRBD2,few,CASSSGLDPQETQYF,TGTGCCAGCAGCTCTGGACTAGACCCCCAAGAGACCCAGTACTTC
TRBJ2-3,TRBV20-1,.,many,CSARDFQRADTQYF,TGCAGTGCTAGAGATTTTCAGAGGGCAGATACGCAGTATTTT
TRBJ2-3,TRBV7-2,.,few,CASSRQSRGGQETQYF,TGTGCCAGCAGCCGTCAATCGCGTGGGGGGCAAGAGACGCAGTATTTT
TRBJ1-1,TRBV14,.,few,CASSQDRGYTEAFF,TGTGCCAGCAGCCAAGACAGGGGTTACACTGAAGCTTTCTTT
TRBJ1-2,TRBV3-1,.,.,CASRSGEGANYGYTF,TGTGCCAGCAGGTCCGGCGAGGGAGCTAACTATGGCTACACCTTC
TRBJ1-2,TRBV24-1,.,many,CATSDGPGIEGYTF,TGTGCCACCAGTGACGGACCAGGAATAGAGGGCTACACCTTC
TRBJ2-7,TRBV5-5,.,few,CASSSRVRLSYEQYF,TGTGCCAGCAGTTCACGGGTCAGACTCTCCTACGAGCAGTACTTC
TRBJ2-1,TRBV7-2,.,.,CASSLEGTRGEQFF,TGTGCCAGCAGCTTAGAGGGTACCCGGGGTGAGCAGTTCTTC
TRBJ2-5,TRBV18,.,.,CASSPDETQYF,TGTGCCAGCTCACCAGACGAGACCCAGTACTTC
TRBJ2-1,TRBV5-1,.,many,CASSRSWGDEQFF,TGCGCCAGCAGCCGATCCTGGGGGGATGAGCAGTTCTTC
TRBJ2-3,TRBV20-1,.,.,CSARASRTAGSTDTQYF,TGCAGTGCTAGAGCCTCACGCACCGCGGGGAGCACAGATACGCAGTATTTT
TRBJ2-4,TRBV20-1,.,.,CSASEAAKNIQYF,TGCAGTGCTAGCGAGGCGGCCAAAAACATTCAGTACTTC
TRBJ2-1,TRBV2,.,few,CASSRATQFF,TGTGCCAGCAGTCGGGCTACCCAGTTCTTC
TRBJ2-5,TRBV20-1,.,few,CSASGVRQDQETQYF,TGCAGTGCTAGTGGTGTCCGACAAGACCAAGAGACCCAGTACTTC
TRBJ1-3,TRBV19,.,.,CASTEQTSGNTIYF,TGTGCCAGTACTGAACAGACCTCTGGAAACACCATATATTTT
TRBJ2-2,TRBV6-1,.,.,CASTPRPTANTGELFF,TGTGCCAGCACCCCCAGGCCGACAGCGAACACCGGGGAGCTGTTTTTT
TRBJ2-7,TRBV12-3/TRBV12-4,.,few,CASRGSFYEQYF,TGTGCCAGCAGGGGATCCTTTTACGAGCAGTACTTC